The clone carrying this T cell receptor (beta chain) showed up many times. The antigen remains unidentified. Newly diagnosed hyperthyroidism patients aged 18 to 65 years had disease lasting under 2 months. The germline gives CDR1 MDHEN, CDR2 SYDVKM. The CDR3 runs to 14 residues. After removal of 5 bases from V and 9 bases from J, the junction contained 9 bases not matched to a gene. These data originate in a study of T cells in Graves' hyperthyroidism and ophthalmopathy. The study's findings and limits: In blood, most of the thyroid clonotypes expanded above 0.001 were also present.

RNA transcripts gave rise to amplified TCR beta CDR3 regions. The HTBI primer set was used in a first-round RT-PCR of the TCR CDR3. TCRdb reprocessed the multiplex PCR reads with MiXCR, giving one entry per CDR3 protein. The table includes approximately 330,000 distinct CDR3 sequences, roughly 20% detected once. This TCR derives from a woman between 50 and 59 years old with Graves' hyperthyroidism. The chain combines TRBV28 with TRBJ2-4, with 8 bases aligning to TRBD1. Sequencing was done on a sample of blood. Written as DNA, the CDR3 is TGTGCCAGCAGTCCAGGACAGGGAGGAGGCATTCAGTACTTC. Translating gives CASSPGQGGGIQYF.